Reported below is one T cell receptor beta chain. These data originate in a study of blood T cell repertoires in COVID-19. Study in general: Acute-phase and convalescent COVID-19 samples originated in the United States, Italy and Spain. T cells, B-cell-depleted T cells, or PBMCs provided the cDNA or gDNA that served as material.

Enrollment of patients from Seattle took place during active infection, with longitudinal follow-up. Clones were sequenced by immunoSEQ multiplex PCR, and TCRdb holds only the in-frame ones, with some missing. Of a few hundred thousand clones in the sample, about 87% were seen once. V lost 4 bases and J lost 0; bases outside the gene matches: 7. CDR1 is SEHNR, CDR2 FQNEAQ, per germline (reference sequence). The CDR3 totals 16 residues. This TCR was sampled from a woman in her twenties or thirties with COVID-19, enrolled during active disease. V is TRBV7-9 and J is TRBJ2-3; 7 bases are shared with TRBD2. Material: peripheral blood. CDR3 nucleotides: TGTGCCAGCAGCTCTATGCTAGCGGCTAGCACAGATACGCAGTATTTT. This sequence encodes CASSSMLAASTDTQYF.